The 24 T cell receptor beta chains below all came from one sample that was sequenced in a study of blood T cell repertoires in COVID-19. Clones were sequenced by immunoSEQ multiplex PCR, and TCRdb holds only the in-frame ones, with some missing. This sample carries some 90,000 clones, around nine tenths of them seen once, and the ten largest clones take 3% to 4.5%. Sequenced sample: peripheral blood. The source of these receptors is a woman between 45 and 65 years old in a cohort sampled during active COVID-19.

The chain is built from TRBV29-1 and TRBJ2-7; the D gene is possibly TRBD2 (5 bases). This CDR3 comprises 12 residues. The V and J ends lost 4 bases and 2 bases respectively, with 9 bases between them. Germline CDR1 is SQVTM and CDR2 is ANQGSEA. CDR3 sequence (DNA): TGCAGCGTTGCCAGGACTCCCTACGAGCAGTACTTC. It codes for CSVARTPYEQYF.

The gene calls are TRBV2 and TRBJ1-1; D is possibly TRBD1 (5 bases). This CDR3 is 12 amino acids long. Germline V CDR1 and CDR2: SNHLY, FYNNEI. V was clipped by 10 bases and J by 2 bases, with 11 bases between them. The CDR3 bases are TGTGCCACCCGACAGTTAAACACTGAAGCTTTCTTT. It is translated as CATRQLNTEAFF.

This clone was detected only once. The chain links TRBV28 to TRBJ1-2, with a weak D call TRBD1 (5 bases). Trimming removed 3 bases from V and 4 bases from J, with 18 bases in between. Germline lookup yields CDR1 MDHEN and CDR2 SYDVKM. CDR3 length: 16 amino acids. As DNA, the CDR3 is TGTGCCAGCAGTTTGGGGCCGCAGGGCAGGCTCTATGGCTACACCTTC. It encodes CASSLGPQGRLYGYTF.

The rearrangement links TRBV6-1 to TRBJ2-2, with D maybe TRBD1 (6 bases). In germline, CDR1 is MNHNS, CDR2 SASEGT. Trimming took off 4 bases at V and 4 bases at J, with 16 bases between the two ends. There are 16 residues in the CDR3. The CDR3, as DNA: TGTGCCAGCAGTGCCCCGGTGGGGGCTCGCACCGGGGAGCTGTTTTTT. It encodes CASSAPVGARTGELFF.

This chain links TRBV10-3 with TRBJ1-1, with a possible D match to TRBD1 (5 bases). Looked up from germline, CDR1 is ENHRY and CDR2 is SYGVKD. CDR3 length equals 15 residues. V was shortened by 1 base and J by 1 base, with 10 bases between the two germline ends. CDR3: CAISEFIRENTEAFF. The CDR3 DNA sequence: TGTGCCATCAGTGAGTTTATCAGGGAGAACACTGAAGCTTTCTTT.

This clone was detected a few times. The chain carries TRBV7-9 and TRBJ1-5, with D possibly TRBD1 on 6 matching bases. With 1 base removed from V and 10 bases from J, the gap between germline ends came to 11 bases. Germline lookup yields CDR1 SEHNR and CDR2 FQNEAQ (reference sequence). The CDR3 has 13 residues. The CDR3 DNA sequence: TGTGCCAGCAGCTTAGAAACAGGGCTACCCCAGCATTTT. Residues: CASSLETGLPQHF.

As DNA, the CDR3 is TGTGCCAGCAGCTTGGGAGGGGGCGGAGAGACCCAGTACTTC. Its translation is CASSLGGGGETQYF. This chain joins TRBV5-4 and TRBJ2-5; 7 bases line up with TRBD1. V shed 0 bases and J 4 bases; nucleotides not matched to a gene: 3. There are 14 residues in the CDR3. CDR1 and CDR2 (germline): SGHNT, YYREEE (reference sequence). The full variable domain, with the rest looked up from reference TRBV5-4 and TRBJ2-5, is ETGVTQSPTHLIKTRGQQVTLRCSSQSGHNTVSWYQQALGQGPQFIFQYYREEENGRGNFPPRFSGLQFPNYSSELNVNALELDDSALYLCASSLGGGGETQYFGPGTRLLVL.

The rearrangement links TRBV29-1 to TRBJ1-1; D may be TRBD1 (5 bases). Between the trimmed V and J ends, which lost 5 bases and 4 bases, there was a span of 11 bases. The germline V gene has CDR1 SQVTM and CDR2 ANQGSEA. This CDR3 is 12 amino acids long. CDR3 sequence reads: CSVIGTGTEAFF. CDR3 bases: TGCAGCGTTATCGGGACTGGCACTGAAGCTTTCTTT.

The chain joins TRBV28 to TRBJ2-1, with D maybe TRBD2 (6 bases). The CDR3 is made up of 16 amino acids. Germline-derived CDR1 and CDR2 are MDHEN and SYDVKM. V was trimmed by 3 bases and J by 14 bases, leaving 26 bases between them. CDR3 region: CASSFGGGLGGLVEFF. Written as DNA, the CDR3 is TGTGCCAGCAGTTTCGGGGGTGGGCTAGGAGGTCTTGTGGAGTTCTTC. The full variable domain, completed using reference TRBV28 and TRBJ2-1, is DVKVTQSSRYLVKRTGEKVFLECVQDMDHENMFWYRQDPGLGLRLIYFSYDVKMKEKGDIPEGYSVSREKKERFSLILESASTNQTSMYLCASSFGGGLGGLVEFFGPGTRLTVL.

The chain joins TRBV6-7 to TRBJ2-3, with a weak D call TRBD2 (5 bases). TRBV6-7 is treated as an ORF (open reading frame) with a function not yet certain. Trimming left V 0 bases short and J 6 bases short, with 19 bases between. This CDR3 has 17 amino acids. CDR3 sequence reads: CASSYSVDGGYGDTQYF. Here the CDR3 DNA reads TGTGCCAGCAGTTACTCCGTAGATGGAGGATACGGCGATACGCAGTATTTT.

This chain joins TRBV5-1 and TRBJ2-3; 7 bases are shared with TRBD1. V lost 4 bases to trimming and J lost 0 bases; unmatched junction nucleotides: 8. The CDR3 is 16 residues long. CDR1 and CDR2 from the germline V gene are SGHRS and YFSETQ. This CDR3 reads CASSRGLADSTDTQYF. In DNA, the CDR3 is TGCGCCAGCAGCAGGGGGCTAGCAGATAGCACAGATACGCAGTATTTT.

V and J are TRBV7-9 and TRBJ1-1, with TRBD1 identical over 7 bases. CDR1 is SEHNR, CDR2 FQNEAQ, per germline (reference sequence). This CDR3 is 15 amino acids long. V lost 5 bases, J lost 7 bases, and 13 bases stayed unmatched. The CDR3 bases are TGTGCCAGCAGCACCACGATGCAGGGGGACGGTGAAGCTTTCTTT. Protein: CASSTTMQGDGEAFF.

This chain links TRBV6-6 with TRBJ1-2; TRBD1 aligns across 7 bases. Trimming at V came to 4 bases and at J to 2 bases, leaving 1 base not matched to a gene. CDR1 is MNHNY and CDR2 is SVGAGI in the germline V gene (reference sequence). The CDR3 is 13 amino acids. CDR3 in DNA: TGTGCCAGCAGTTCACAGGGGAACTATGGCTACACCTTC. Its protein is CASSSQGNYGYTF.

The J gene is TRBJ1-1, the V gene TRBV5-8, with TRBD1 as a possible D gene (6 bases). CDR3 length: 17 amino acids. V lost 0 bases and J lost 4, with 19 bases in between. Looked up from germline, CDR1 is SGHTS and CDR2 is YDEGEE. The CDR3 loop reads CASSLGRWTAATTEAFF. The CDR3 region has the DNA TGTGCCAGCAGCTTGGGTCGATGGACAGCTGCTACCACTGAAGCTTTCTTT. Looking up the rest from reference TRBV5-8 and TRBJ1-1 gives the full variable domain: EAGVTQSPTHLIKTRGQQATLRCSPISGHTSVYWYQQALGLGLQFLLWYDEGEERNRGNFPPRFSGRQFPNYSSELNVNALELEDSALYLCASSLGRWTAATTEAFFGQGTRLTVV.

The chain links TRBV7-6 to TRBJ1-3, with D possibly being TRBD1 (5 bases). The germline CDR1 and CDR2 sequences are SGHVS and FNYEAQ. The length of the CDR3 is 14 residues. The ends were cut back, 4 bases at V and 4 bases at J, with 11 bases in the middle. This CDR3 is CASSSSRTGNTIYF. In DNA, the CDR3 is TGTGCCAGCAGCTCTTCTCGGACAGGAAACACCATATATTTT. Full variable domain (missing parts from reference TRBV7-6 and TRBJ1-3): GAGVSQSPRYKVTKRGQDVALRCDPISGHVSLYWYRQALGQGPEFLTYFNYEAQQDKSGLPNDRFSAERPEGSISTLTIQRTEQRDSAMYRCASSSSRTGNTIYFGEGSWLTVV.

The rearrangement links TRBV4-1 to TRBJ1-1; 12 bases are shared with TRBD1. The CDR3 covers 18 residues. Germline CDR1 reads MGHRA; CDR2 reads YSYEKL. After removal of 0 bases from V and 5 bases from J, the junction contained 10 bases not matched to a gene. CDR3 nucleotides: TGCGCCAGCAGCCAAGAAGGGGGACAGGGGGCGCGATCAACTGAAGCTTTCTTT. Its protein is CASSQEGGQGARSTEAFF.

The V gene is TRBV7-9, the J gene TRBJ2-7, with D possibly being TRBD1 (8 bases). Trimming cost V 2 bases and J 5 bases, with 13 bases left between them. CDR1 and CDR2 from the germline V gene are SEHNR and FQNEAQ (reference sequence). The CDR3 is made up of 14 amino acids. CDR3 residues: CASSLRTGRDEQYF. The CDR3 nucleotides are TGTGCCAGCAGCTTAAGGACAGGGAGGGACGAGCAGTACTTC.

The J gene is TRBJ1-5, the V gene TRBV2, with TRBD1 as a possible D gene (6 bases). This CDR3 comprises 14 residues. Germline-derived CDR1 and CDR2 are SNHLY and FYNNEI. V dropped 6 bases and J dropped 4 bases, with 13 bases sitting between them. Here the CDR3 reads CASRLSGQNQPQHF. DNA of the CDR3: TGTGCCAGCAGGCTATCCGGACAGAATCAGCCCCAGCATTTT. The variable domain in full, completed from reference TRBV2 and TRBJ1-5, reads EPEVTQTPSHQVTQMGQEVILRCVPISNHLYFYWYRQILGQKVEFLVSFYNNEISEKSEIFDDQFSVERPDGSNFTLKIRSTKLEDSAMYFCASRLSGQNQPQHFGDGTRLSIL.

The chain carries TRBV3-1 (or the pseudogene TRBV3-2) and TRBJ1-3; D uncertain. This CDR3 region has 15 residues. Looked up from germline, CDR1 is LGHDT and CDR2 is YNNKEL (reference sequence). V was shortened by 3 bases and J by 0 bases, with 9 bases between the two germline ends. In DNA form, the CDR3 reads TGTGCCAGCAGCCAGCACACTATCTCTGGAAACACCATATATTTT. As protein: CASSQHTISGNTIYF.

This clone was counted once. The chain's CDR3 is CASSEAGGNTEAFF. The CDR3 nucleotides read TGCGCCAGCAGTGAGGCAGGGGGTAACACTGAAGCTTTCTTT. The chain uses TRBV10-1 and TRBJ1-1; 7 nucleotides agree with TRBD1. The V gene end was trimmed by 2 bases and the J gene end by 2 bases; junction bases not matched to a gene: 2. The CDR3 length is 14 residues. Looked up from germline, CDR1 is WNHNN and CDR2 is SYGVQD (reference sequence).

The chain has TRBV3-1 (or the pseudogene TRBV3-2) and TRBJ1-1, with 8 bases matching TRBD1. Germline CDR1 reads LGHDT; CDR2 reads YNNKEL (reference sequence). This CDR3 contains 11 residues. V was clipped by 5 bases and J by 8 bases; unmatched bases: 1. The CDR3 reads CASSDRGEAFF. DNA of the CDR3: TGTGCCAGCAGCGACAGGGGAGAAGCTTTCTTT.

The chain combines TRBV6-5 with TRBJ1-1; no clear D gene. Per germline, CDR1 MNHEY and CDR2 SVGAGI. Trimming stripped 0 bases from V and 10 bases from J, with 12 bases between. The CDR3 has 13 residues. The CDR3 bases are TGTGCCAGCAGTTACTCCGGAGATCCGCGAGCTTTCTTT. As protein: CASSYSGDPRAFF.

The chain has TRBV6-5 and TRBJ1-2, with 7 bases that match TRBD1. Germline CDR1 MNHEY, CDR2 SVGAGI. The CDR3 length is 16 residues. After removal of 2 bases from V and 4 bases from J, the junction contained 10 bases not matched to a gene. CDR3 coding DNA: TGTGCCAGCAGTTACGGCGGAGGGGGCGCGGGCTATGGCTACACCTTC. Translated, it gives CASSYGGGGAGYGYTF.

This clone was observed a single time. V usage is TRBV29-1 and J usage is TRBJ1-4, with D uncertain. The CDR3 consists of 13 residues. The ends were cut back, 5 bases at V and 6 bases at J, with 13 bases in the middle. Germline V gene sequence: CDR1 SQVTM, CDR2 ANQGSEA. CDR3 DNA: TGCAGCGTTACTCACAGCTTATATGAAAAACTGTTTTTT. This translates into CSVTHSLYEKLFF.